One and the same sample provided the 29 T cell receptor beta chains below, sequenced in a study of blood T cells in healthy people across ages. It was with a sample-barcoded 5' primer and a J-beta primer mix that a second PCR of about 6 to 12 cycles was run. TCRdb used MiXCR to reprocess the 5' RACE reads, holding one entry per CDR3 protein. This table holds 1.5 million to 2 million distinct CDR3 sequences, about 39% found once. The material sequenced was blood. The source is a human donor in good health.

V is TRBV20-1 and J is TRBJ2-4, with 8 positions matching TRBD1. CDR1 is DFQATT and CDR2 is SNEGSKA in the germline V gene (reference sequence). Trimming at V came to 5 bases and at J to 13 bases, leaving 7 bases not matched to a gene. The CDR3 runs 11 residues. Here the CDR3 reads CSAGTGHEQYF. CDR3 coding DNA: TGCAGTGCTGGGACAGGTCATGAGCAGTACTTC.

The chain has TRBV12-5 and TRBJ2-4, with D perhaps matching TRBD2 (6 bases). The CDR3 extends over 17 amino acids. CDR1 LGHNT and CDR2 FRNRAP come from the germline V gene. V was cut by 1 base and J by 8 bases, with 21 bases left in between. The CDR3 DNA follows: TGTGCTAGTGGTTTGGACGGAGGGCGCGGAAATGGAGACATTCAGTACTTC. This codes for CASGLDGGRGNGDIQYF.

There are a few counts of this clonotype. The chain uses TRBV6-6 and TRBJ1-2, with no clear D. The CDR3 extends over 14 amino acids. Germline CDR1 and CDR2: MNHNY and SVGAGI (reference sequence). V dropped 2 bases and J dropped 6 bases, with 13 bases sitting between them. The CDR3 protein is CASSYPLSSDGYTF. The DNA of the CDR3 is TGTGCCAGCAGTTACCCGCTGTCCTCTGATGGCTACACCTTC.

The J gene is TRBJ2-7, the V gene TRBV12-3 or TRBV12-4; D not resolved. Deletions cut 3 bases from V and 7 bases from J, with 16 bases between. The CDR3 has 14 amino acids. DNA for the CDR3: TGTGCCAGCAGTTTGGAAGGGAACTGCAATGAGCAGTACTTC. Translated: CASSLEGNCNEQYF.

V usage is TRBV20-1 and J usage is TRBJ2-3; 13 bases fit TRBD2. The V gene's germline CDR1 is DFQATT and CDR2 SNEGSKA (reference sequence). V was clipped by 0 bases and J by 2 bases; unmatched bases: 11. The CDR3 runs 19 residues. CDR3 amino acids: CSARDLRTSGGSFTDTQYF. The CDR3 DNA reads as TGCAGTGCTAGAGATCTAAGGACTAGCGGGGGTTCCTTCACAGATACGCAGTATTTT.

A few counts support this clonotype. CDR3 amino acids: CASSPAVWKTQYF. In DNA form, the CDR3 reads TGTGCCAGCAGTCCCGCGGTCTGGAAGACCCAGTACTTC. The chain joins TRBV12-3 or TRBV12-4 to TRBJ2-5; D not resolved. The CDR3 has 13 amino acids. Between the trimmed V and J ends, which lost 5 bases and 6 bases, there was a span of 13 bases.

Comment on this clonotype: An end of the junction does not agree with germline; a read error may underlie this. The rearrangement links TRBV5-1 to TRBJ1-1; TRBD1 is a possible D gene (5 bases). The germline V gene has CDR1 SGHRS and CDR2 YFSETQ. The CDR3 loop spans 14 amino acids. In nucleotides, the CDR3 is TGCGCCGGCAGCTCAGTGGGAGGGGCGGGTGAAGCTTTCTTT. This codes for CAGSSVGGAGEAFF.

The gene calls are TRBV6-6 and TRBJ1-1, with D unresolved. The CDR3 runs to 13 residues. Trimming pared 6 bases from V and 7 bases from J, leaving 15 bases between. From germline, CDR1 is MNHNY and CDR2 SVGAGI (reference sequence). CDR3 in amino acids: CASSRITPLEAFF. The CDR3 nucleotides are TGTGCCAGCAGCCGGATTACGCCACTTGAAGCTTTCTTT.

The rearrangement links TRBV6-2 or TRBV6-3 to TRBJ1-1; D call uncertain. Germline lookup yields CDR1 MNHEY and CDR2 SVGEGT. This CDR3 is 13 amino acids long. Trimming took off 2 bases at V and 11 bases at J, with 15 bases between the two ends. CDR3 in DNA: TGTGCCAGCAGTTACGCCTATGGCTCAGCGGCTTTCTTT. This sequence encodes CASSYAYGSAAFF.

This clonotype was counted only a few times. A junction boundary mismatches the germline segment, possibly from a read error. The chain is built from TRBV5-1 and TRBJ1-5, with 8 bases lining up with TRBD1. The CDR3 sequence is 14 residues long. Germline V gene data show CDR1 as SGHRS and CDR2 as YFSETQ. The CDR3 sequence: CASSSTGENQPQHF. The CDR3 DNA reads TGTGCCAGCAGCTCGACAGGGGAGAATCAGCCCCAGCATTTT.

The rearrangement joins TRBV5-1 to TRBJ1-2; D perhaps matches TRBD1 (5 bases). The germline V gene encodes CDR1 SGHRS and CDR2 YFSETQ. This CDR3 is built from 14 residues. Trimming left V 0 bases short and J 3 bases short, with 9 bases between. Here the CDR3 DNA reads TGCGCCAGCAGCTTGGTTGGGGCAGACTATGGCTACACCTTC. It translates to CASSLVGADYGYTF.

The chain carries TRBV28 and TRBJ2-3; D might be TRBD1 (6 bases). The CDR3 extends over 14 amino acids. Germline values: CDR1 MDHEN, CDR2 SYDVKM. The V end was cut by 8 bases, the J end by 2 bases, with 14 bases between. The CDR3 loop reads CASLKRGITDTQYF. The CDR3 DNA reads TGTGCCAGCCTGAAGAGGGGGATCACAGATACGCAGTATTTT.

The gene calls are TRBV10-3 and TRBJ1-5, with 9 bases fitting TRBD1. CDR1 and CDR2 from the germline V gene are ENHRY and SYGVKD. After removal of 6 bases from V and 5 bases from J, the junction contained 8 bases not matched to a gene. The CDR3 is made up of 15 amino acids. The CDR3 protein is CAISRGQGTDQPQHF. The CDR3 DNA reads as TGTGCCATCAGCCGGGGACAGGGAACGGATCAGCCCCAGCATTTT.

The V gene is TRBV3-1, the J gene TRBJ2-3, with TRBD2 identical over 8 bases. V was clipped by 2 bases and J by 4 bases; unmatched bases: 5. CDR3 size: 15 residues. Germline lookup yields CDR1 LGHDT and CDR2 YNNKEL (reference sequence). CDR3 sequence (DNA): TGTGCCAGCAGCCAACGGGGACTAGGGGCAGATACGCAGTATTTT. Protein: CASSQRGLGADTQYF.

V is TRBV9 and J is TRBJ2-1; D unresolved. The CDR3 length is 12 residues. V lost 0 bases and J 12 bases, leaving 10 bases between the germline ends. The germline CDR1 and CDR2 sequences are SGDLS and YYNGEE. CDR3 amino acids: CASSVALGWQFF. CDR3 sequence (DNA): TGTGCCAGCAGCGTAGCTCTCGGTTGGCAGTTCTTC.

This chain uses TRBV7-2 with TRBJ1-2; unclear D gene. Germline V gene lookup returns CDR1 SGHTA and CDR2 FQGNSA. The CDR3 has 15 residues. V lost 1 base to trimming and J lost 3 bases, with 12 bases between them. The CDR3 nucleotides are TGTGCCAGCAGCTTAGACCTACAGCCTTACTATGGCTACACCTTC. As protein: CASSLDLQPYYGYTF.

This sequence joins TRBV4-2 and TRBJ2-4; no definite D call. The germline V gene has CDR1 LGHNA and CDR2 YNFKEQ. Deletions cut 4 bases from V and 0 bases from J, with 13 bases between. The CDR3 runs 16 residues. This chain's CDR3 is CASSPGEVEAKNIQYF. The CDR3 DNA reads TGTGCCAGCAGCCCCGGAGAGGTTGAAGCCAAAAACATTCAGTACTTC.

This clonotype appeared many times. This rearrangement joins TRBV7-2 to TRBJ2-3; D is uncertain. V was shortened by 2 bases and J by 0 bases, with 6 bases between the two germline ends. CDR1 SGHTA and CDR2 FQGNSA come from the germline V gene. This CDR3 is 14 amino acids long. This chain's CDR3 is CASSLLESTDTQYF. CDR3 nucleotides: TGTGCCAGCAGCTTATTAGAAAGCACAGATACGCAGTATTTT.

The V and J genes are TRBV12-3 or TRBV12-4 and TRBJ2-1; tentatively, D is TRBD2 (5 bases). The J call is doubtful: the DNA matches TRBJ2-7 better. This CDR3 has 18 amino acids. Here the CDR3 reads CASSFYYRGLTLTLEQYF. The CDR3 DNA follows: TGTGCCAGCAGTTTTTACTACCGTGGACTCACCTTGACCCTCGAGCAGTACTTC.

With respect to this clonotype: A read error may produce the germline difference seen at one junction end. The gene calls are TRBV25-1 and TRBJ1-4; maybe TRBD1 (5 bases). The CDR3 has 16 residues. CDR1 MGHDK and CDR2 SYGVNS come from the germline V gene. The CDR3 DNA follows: TGTGCCAGCAGTGAATGGGGGAAGATTACGAATGAAAAGCTGTTTTTT. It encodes CASSEWGKITNEKLFF.

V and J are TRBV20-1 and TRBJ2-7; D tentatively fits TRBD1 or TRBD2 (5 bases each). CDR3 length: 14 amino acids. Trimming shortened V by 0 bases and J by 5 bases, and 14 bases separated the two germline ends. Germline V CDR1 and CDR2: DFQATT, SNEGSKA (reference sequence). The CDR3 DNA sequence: TGCAGTGCTAGAGAGTTGTATCAGGGACACGAGCAGTACTTC. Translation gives CSARELYQGHEQYF.

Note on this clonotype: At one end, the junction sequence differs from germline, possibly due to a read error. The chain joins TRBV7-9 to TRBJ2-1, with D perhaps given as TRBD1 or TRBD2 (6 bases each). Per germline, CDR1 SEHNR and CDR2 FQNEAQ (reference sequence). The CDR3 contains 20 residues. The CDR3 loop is CASSLIREGGGIGSHNEQFF. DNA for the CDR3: TGTGCCAGCAGCTTAATTCGCGAGGGGGGCGGCATAGGCTCCCACAATGAGCAGTTCTTC.

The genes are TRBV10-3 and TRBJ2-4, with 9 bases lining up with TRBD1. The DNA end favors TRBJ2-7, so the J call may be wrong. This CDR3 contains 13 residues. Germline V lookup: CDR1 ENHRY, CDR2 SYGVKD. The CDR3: CATGGQGSSEQYF. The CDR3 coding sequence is TGTGCCACTGGGGGACAGGGTAGCAGCGAGCAGTACTTC.

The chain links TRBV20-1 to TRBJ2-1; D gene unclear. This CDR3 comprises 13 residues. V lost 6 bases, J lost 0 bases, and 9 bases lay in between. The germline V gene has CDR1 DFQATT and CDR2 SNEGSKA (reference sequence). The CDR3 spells CSANPSSYNEQFF. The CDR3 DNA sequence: TGCAGTGCAAACCCGAGCTCCTACAATGAGCAGTTCTTC.

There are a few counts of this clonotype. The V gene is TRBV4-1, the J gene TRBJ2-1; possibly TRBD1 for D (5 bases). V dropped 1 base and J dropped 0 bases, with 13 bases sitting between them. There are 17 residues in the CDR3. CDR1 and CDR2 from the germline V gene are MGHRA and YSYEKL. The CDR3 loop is CASSQGSTASSYNEQFF. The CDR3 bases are TGCGCCAGCAGCCAAGGTTCGACAGCGAGCTCCTACAATGAGCAGTTCTTC.

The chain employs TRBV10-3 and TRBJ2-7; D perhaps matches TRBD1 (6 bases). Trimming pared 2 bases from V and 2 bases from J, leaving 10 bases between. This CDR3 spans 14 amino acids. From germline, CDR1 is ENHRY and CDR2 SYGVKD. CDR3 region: CAISEVSGAYEQYF. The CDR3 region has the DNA TGTGCCATCAGTGAGGTTTCAGGGGCCTACGAGCAGTACTTC.

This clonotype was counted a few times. CDR3 bases: TGCGCCAGCGGAACAGTACGCCGAAACACTGAAGCTTTCTTT. Protein product: CASGTVRRNTEAFF. J is TRBJ1-1 and V is TRBV4-3; D not certain. Trimming took 8 bases from V and 2 from J, leaving 15 bases between them. The CDR3 consists of 14 residues. CDR1 is LGHNA, CDR2 YSLEER, per germline.

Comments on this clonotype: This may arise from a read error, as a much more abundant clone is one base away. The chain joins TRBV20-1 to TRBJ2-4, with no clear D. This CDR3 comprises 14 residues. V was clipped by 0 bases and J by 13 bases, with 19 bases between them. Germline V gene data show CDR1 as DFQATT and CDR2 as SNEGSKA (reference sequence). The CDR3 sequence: CSARDRVGYNEQYF. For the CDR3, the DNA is TGCAGTGCTAGAGATCGAGTGGGGTACAATGAGCAGTACTTC.

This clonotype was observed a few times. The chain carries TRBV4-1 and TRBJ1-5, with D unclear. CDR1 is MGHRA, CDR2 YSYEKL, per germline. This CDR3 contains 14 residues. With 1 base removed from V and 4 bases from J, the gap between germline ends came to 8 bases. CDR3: CASSQVYKNQPQHF. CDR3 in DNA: TGCGCCAGCAGCCAAGTGTACAAAAATCAGCCCCAGCATTTT.